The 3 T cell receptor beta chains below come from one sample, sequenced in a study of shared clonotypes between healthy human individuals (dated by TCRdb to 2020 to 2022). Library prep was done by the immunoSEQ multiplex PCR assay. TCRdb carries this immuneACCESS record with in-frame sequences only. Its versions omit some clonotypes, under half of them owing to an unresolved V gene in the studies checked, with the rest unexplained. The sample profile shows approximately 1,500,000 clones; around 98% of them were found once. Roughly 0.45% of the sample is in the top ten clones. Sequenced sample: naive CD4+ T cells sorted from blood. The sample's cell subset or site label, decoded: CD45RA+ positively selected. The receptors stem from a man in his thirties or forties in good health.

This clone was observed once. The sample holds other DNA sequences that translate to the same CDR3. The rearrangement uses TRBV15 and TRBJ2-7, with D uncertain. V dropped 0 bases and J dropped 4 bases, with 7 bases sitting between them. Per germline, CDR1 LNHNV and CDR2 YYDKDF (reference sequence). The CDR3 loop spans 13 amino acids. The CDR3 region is CATSRDTPYEQYF. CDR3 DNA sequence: TGTGCCACCAGCAGAGATACACCTTACGAGCAGTACTTC.

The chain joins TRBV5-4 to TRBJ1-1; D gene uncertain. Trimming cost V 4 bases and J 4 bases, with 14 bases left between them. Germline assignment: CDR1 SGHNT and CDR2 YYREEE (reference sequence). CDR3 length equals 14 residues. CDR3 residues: CASSVGQGFTEAFF. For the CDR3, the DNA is TGTGCCAGCAGCGTGGGTCAAGGGTTCACTGAAGCTTTCTTT.

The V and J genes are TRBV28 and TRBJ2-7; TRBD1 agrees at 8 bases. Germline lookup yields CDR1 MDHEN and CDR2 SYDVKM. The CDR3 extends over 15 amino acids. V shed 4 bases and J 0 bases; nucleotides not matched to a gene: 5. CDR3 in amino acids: CASSWDRRTSYEQYF. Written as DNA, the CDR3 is TGTGCCAGCAGTTGGGACAGGAGAACCTCCTACGAGCAGTACTTC.